This is a list of T cell receptor beta chains from one sample in a study of shared clonotypes between healthy human individuals. TCRdb's copy holds only in-frame clones and misses some; the assay was immunoSEQ multiplex PCR. The data hold 450,000 to 650,000 clones, with around 77% observed a single time. The sequenced sample consisted of PBMCs. The receptors come from a woman aged 40 to 50 in good health. Some clones in this sample may be carry-over from other donors' samples. Each CDR3 is given without its conserved first and last residue.

V gene: TRBV4-1; J gene: TRBJ2-1; CDR3 protein: ASSQDQTGLGEQF
V gene: TRBV6-4; J gene: TRBJ2-3; CDR3 protein: ASSVAEADTQY
V gene: TRBV19; J gene: TRBJ1-1; CDR3 protein: ASRSTENTEAF
V gene: TRBV19; J gene: TRBJ1-2; CDR3 protein: ASSMLGRNYGYT
V gene: TRBV7-8; J gene: TRBJ2-3; CDR3 protein: ASSLLPLVLSGRQGDTQY
V gene: TRBV28; J gene: TRBJ2-2; CDR3 protein: AISTSGNTGELF
V gene: TRBV5-4; J gene: TRBJ1-6; CDR3 protein: ASSQGGGPKASPLH
V gene: TRBV9; J gene: TRBJ1-6; CDR3 protein: ASSVGPGILSPLH
V gene: TRBV7-3; J gene: TRBJ2-1; CDR3 protein: ASSLGRPPNEQF
V gene: TRBV30; J gene: TRBJ2-5; CDR3 protein: AWSRGGETQY
V gene: TRBV11-2; J gene: TRBJ2-2; CDR3 protein: ASSSLLAFSGELF
V gene: TRBV9; J gene: TRBJ2-5; CDR3 protein: ASSPINSGLETQY
V gene: TRBV11-2; J gene: TRBJ1-1; CDR3 protein: ASSRRRTVTEAF
V gene: TRBV7-2; J gene: TRBJ2-1; CDR3 protein: ASSQLAAGEQF
V gene: TRBV7-3; J gene: TRBJ2-3; CDR3 protein: ASSLNLGQAQY
V gene: TRBV5-1; J gene: TRBJ2-1; CDR3 protein: ASSWGVAGVWDEQF
V gene: TRBV28; J gene: TRBJ1-2; CDR3 protein: ASSIQRTGGGYT
V gene: TRBV7-9; J gene: TRBJ2-2; CDR3 protein: ASSTLLAGVVNTGELF
V gene: TRBV28; J gene: TRBJ1-5; CDR3 protein: ASSFRVFGQPQH
V gene: TRBV7-3; J gene: TRBJ1-1; CDR3 protein: ASSLNGPGGGTEAF
V gene: TRBV28; J gene: TRBJ2-7; CDR3 protein: ASSLVRLLSYEQY
V gene: TRBV6-6; J gene: TRBJ2-3; CDR3 protein: ASSSTAGTYTDTQY
V gene: TRBV19; J gene: TRBJ2-4; CDR3 protein: ASTERGFEISKNIQY
V gene: TRBV4-3; J gene: TRBJ2-1; CDR3 protein: ASSQEPAGEAAYNEQF
V gene: TRBV9; J gene: TRBJ1-1; CDR3 protein: ASSRQGAGGTVAEAF
V gene: TRBV7-3; J gene: TRBJ2-7; CDR3 protein: ASSANRDLFY
V gene: TRBV10-2; J gene: TRBJ2-1; CDR3 protein: ASSEFRTSGSSHEQF
V gene: TRBV18; J gene: TRBJ2-1; CDR3 protein: ASSPREQAEKF
V gene: TRBV27; J gene: TRBJ2-2; CDR3 protein: ASSLRTRTGELF
V gene: TRBV6-1; J gene: TRBJ2-5; CDR3 protein: ATLRGAYQETQY
V gene: TRBV5-1; J gene: TRBJ2-6; CDR3 protein: ASSSSGGSGANVLT
V gene: TRBV9; J gene: TRBJ2-1; CDR3 protein: ASSPRTSRNYNEQF
V gene: TRBV11-1; J gene: TRBJ1-3; CDR3 protein: ASSSRDFSGNTIY
V gene: TRBV19; J gene: TRBJ2-1; CDR3 protein: ASSRTAGAYNEQF
V gene: TRBV7-9; J gene: TRBJ1-4; CDR3 protein: ASSLAASEKLF
V gene: TRBV19; J gene: TRBJ1-2; CDR3 protein: ASDTPGSTYGYT